Presented here are 10 T cell receptor beta chains from one specimen sequenced in a study of T cells in Graves' hyperthyroidism and ophthalmopathy (dated by TCRdb to between 2018 and 2021). The library relied on multiplex PCR. Sequencer: Illumina HiSeq 2000. The TCR beta CDR3 regions were amplified from RNA transcripts. The TCR CDR3 was subjected to a first round of RT-PCR using the HTBI primer set and the Qiagen OneStep RT-PCR kit. TCRdb itself trimmed the public reads at Q25 with fastp, ran MiXCR and retained productive beta chains. All rows with the same CDR3 protein become a single entry with the most common DNA and genes. The sample table contains about 280,000 distinct CDR3 sequences; only one count was recorded for around 25% of them. Approximately 30% of the sample rests with the top ten. Sequencing was carried out using blood. The receptors come from a man aged 35-49 years with Graves' hyperthyroidism that later progressed to Graves' ophthalmopathy.

This clonotype appeared many times. The V call is TRBV5-1, the J call TRBJ2-5, with a tentative D call TRBD1 (6 bases). The V and J ends lost 5 bases and 2 bases respectively, with 10 bases between them. Germline assignment: CDR1 SGHRS and CDR2 YFSETQ. The CDR3 loop spans 13 amino acids. CDR3 coding DNA: TGCGCCAGCAGGGGGACACTGCAAGAGACCCAGTACTTC. Residues: CASRGTLQETQYF.

This clonotype was recorded at least ten times. The chain has TRBV10-3 and TRBJ1-1; perhaps TRBD1 as D (5 bases). The CDR3 is 15 residues long. The germline V gene encodes CDR1 ENHRY and CDR2 SYGVKD. V gave up 5 bases and J gave up 6 bases, with 19 bases separating them. Here the CDR3 DNA reads TGTGCCATCAGTTCTTCCGACGGGGCAAGAGCTGAAGCTTTCTTT. The encoded protein is CAISSSDGARAEAFF.

This clonotype was picked up many times. V usage is TRBV24-1 and J usage is TRBJ1-1; no firm D call. The CDR3 spans 13 residues. Germline lookup yields CDR1 KGHDR and CDR2 SFDVKD. V was shortened by 9 bases and J by 1 base, with 11 bases between the two germline ends. The CDR3 reads CATRGLGNTEAFF. The CDR3, as DNA: TGTGCCACCCGGGGTCTTGGGAACACTGAAGCTTTCTTT.

This clonotype was detected many times. J is TRBJ2-5 and V is TRBV10-3; a possible D gene is TRBD2 (5 bases). The length of the CDR3 is 13 residues. The germline gives CDR1 ENHRY, CDR2 SYGVKD. The V and J ends lost 3 bases and 2 bases respectively, with 7 bases between them. As DNA, the CDR3 is TGTGCCATCAGTGACGGGGTACAAGAGACCCAGTACTTC. It yields the protein CAISDGVQETQYF.

This clonotype was counted at least ten times. The V gene is TRBV27, the J gene TRBJ1-1; 8 bases are a match to TRBD1. J lost 5 bases, V lost 6 bases, and 8 bases had no gene match. The CDR3 has 14 amino acids. CDR1 is MNHEY and CDR2 is SMNVEV in the germline V gene (reference sequence). The CDR3, as DNA: TGTGCCAGCAGACGAAATACAGGGGGTACTGAAGCTTTCTTT. Encoded protein: CASRRNTGGTEAFF.

This clonotype was detected many times. The V gene is TRBV18, the J gene TRBJ1-5, with D perhaps matching TRBD1 (5 bases). The V end lost 2 bases, the J end lost 4 bases, and 9 bases lay between the germline ends. There are 14 residues in the CDR3. Germline V gene data show CDR1 as KGHSH and CDR2 as LQKENI. The CDR3 loop is CASSPSRANQPQHF. CDR3 coding DNA: TGTGCCAGCTCACCATCCAGGGCAAATCAGCCCCAGCATTTT. Looking up the rest from reference TRBV18 and TRBJ1-5 gives the full variable domain: NAGVMQNPRHLVRRRGQEARLRCSPMKGHSHVYWYRQLPEEGLKFMVYLQKENIIDESGMPKERFSAEFPKEGPSILRIQQVVRGDSAAYFCASSPSRANQPQHFGDGTRLSIL.

The genes are TRBV6-2 or TRBV6-3 and TRBJ2-7, with 14 nucleotides matching TRBD2. Germline-derived CDR1 and CDR2 are MNHEY and SVGEGT. The CDR3 sequence is 15 residues long. After removal of 4 bases from V and 7 bases from J, the junction contained 6 bases not matched to a gene. The CDR3 protein is CASSSTSGRAVEQYF. The CDR3 bases are TGTGCCAGCAGTTCGACTAGCGGGAGGGCGGTGGAGCAGTACTTC.

The chain has TRBV12-3 or TRBV12-4 and TRBJ2-7; either TRBD1 or TRBD2 may supply D (5 bases each). V lost 5 bases and J lost 3, with 14 bases in between. CDR3 length equals 14 residues. DNA of the CDR3: TGTGCCAGCAGTATAAGGCTGGGGGACTACGAGCAGTACTTC. Residues: CASSIRLGDYEQYF.

This clonotype has a handful of counts. The DNA for the CDR3 is TGTGCCAGCAGTGAAGGTTGGGGGACCGGGGAGCTGTTTTTT. It is translated as CASSEGWGTGELFF. The chain recombines TRBV6-1 with TRBJ2-2; tentatively, D is TRBD1 or TRBD2 (5 bases each). The length of the CDR3 is 14 residues. Germline-derived CDR1 and CDR2 are MNHNS and SASEGT. The V and J ends lost 1 base and 5 bases respectively, with 8 bases between them.

This clonotype was seen repeatedly, ten times or more. The chain recombines TRBV28 with TRBJ2-7; a possible D gene is TRBD1 (6 bases). Germline values: CDR1 MDHEN, CDR2 SYDVKM. Trimming removed 5 bases from V and 4 bases from J, with 18 bases in between. The CDR3 sequence is 15 residues long. CDR3 loop: CASSPAAGDTYEQYF. CDR3 bases: TGTGCCAGCAGTCCCGCGGCAGGGGATACGTACGAGCAGTACTTC. Based on the CDR3 plus reference TRBV28 and TRBJ2-7, the full variable domain is DVKVTQSSRYLVKRTGEKVFLECVQDMDHENMFWYRQDPGLGLRLIYFSYDVKMKEKGDIPEGYSVSREKKERFSLILESASTNQTSMYLCASSPAAGDTYEQYFGPGTRLTVT.